These T cell receptor beta chains were read from a single sample in a study of blood T cell repertoires in COVID-19. Libraries were prepared by immunoSEQ multiplex PCR; TCRdb keeps only in-frame clonotypes and omits some of them. The data contain 65,000 to 70,000 clones, 70% to 85% of them singletons. The source material was peripheral blood. The receptors originated from an older man with active COVID-19. The CDR3 runs from the conserved cysteine through the conserved F or W. A D gene is named only where the DNA matches it firmly. Size tells how often a clone was seen (once, few, many) or the class of an expanded clone, and some rows leave it out.

NA	TRBV6-4	TRBJ2-3	NA	TGTGCCAGCAGTGACTCTACTTATAAGCAGTATTTT	CASSDSTYKQYF
NA	TRBV7-6	TRBJ1-5	NA	TGTGCCAGCAGCTTCGCGTTCGGGGTACGTTGGCAGCCCCAGCATTTT	CASSFAFGVRWQPQHF
NA	TRBV18	TRBJ1-3	NA	TGTGCCAGCTCCCCCTCGGGAGGAAACACCATATATTTT	CASSPSGGNTIYF
NA	TRBV7-2	TRBJ1-2	TRBD1	TGTGCCAGCAGCCCGACAGGGGGCAGGGGTGGCTACACCTTC	CASSPTGGRGGYTF
NA	TRBV5-1	TRBJ2-7	TRBD1	TGCGCCAGCAGCTTGTTGGGACAGACATTCGACGAGCAGTACTTC	CASSLLGQTFDEQYF
NA	TRBV9	TRBJ1-5	NA	TGTGCCAGCAGCGTATGGGACACACCAAATCAGCCCCAGCATTTT	CASSVWDTPNQPQHF
NA	TRBV6-2/TRBV6-3	TRBJ1-5	TRBD1	TGTGCCAGCAGTTACACTGTGCAAGGGGGCGGGAGCAATCAGCCCCAGCATTTT	CASSYTVQGGGSNQPQHF
NA	TRBV7-2	TRBJ2-1	TRBD2	TGTGCCAGCAGCGCGACTAGCGGCTACAATGAGCAGTTCTTC	CASSATSGYNEQFF
NA	TRBV5-5	TRBJ2-7	TRBD1	TGTGCCAGCAGTACCGGGACAGGGAGGTACGAGCAGTACTTC	CASSTGTGRYEQYF
NA	TRBV13	TRBJ2-7	NA	TGTGCCAGCAGCCCACGGACAGATTTAGGCGAGCAGTACTTC	CASSPRTDLGEQYF
few	TRBV6-5	TRBJ1-2	NA	TGTGCCAGCAGTTACTCAAGGGGCGCCAACTATGGCTACACCTTC	CASSYSRGANYGYTF
NA	TRBV12-3/TRBV12-4	TRBJ1-3	NA	TGTGCCAGCAGAACAAGCTCTGGAAACACCATATATTTT	CASRTSSGNTIYF
NA	TRBV7-8	TRBJ2-1	NA	TGTGCCAGCATCTTGGGGCTGGGGGGGCACTACAATGAGCAGTTCTTC	CASILGLGGHYNEQFF
NA	TRBV5-1	TRBJ2-1	NA	TGCGCCAGCAGCTTTGACGGCGGGGTCAATGAGCAGTTCTTC	CASSFDGGVNEQFF
few	TRBV19	TRBJ2-3	TRBD2	TGTGCCAGTAGTCTCAGACTAGCGGGGGGAACAAGCACAGATACGCAGTATTTT	CASSLRLAGGTSTDTQYF
NA	TRBV4-1	TRBJ1-5	NA	TGCGCCAGCAGCCAAGCTTACAGGGCATCGGGCAATCAGCCCCAGCATTTT	CASSQAYRASGNQPQHF